The rows below give T cell receptor beta chains drawn from one sample of a study of T cells after yellow fever vaccination. TCRdb itself ran the 5' RACE reads through MiXCR, one entry per CDR3 protein. Of approximately 250,000 distinct CDR3 sequences listed, approximately 6.7% are singletons. Sequencing used CD4+ T cells sorted from PBMCs, obtained on the day of the yellow fever booster vaccination. These receptors all come from a man under 40 who received the YFV17D yellow fever vaccine. CDR3s include the opening cysteine and the closing phenylalanine or tryptophan. Clone size is not always given. Where it is, it says once, few, many or a class for expanded clones.

clone_size: few
v_call: TRBV20-1
cdr3_aa: CSAAGLARVDNEQFF

clone_size: many
v_call: TRBV20-1
cdr3_aa: CSASRGTDTQYF

clone_size: few
v_call: TRBV18
cdr3_aa: CASSPTSPRETQYF

clone_size: many
v_call: TRBV10-3
cdr3_aa: CAISNLAGGEQETQYF

clone_size: -
v_call: TRBV20-1
cdr3_aa: CSAQGLGASHEQYF

clone_size: many
v_call: TRBV7-9
cdr3_aa: CATMGQGRETQYF

clone_size: -
v_call: TRBV12-3/TRBV12-4
cdr3_aa: CASSFWGQPQHF

clone_size: many
v_call: TRBV7-2
cdr3_aa: CASSFAGSYNEQFF

clone_size: -
v_call: TRBV20-1
cdr3_aa: CSARDPTRTDYNEQFF

clone_size: many
v_call: TRBV20-1
cdr3_aa: CSAIGTEPYEQYF

clone_size: -
v_call: TRBV9
cdr3_aa: CASSVAGTRHNEQFF

clone_size: few
v_call: TRBV28
cdr3_aa: CASSLSGIDTGELFF

clone_size: -
v_call: TRBV12-3/TRBV12-4
cdr3_aa: CASEQLLSGNTIYF

clone_size: many
v_call: TRBV20-1
cdr3_aa: CSAREATRIGNIQYF

clone_size: -
v_call: TRBV20-1
cdr3_aa: CSAGLAGATGELFF

clone_size: many
v_call: TRBV20-1
cdr3_aa: CSASLGGGETQYF

clone_size: -
v_call: TRBV27
cdr3_aa: CASSLWARQGVSAGELFF

clone_size: many
v_call: TRBV7-2
cdr3_aa: CASSLEQYYNEQFF

clone_size: -
v_call: TRBV7-2
cdr3_aa: CASRPEGTPTDTQYF

clone_size: few
v_call: TRBV10-3
cdr3_aa: CAISESGAGGQETQYF

clone_size: few
v_call: TRBV7-9
cdr3_aa: CASSPRGGSNQPQHF

clone_size: few
v_call: TRBV10-2
cdr3_aa: CASRRTSGLDTQYF

clone_size: -
v_call: TRBV6-2/TRBV6-3
cdr3_aa: CASSYLPSPPNTGELFF

clone_size: few
v_call: TRBV27
cdr3_aa: CATLDPGYGQYF

clone_size: few
v_call: TRBV24-1
cdr3_aa: CATKTPLPGVNSYEQYF

clone_size: -
v_call: TRBV12-3/TRBV12-4
cdr3_aa: CASKGRDRGSYEQYF

clone_size: -
v_call: TRBV5-1
cdr3_aa: CASRYGANADTQYF

clone_size: once
v_call: TRBV11-2
cdr3_aa: CASSLGRGRIYNEQFF

clone_size: -
v_call: TRBV5-5
cdr3_aa: CASSLGLFGQFF

clone_size: few
v_call: TRBV18
cdr3_aa: CASSPRSEQSTEAFF

clone_size: few
v_call: TRBV7-9
cdr3_aa: CASSSSDQYEQYF

clone_size: -
v_call: TRBV5-1
cdr3_aa: CASSLDGYTGELFF

clone_size: many
v_call: TRBV5-1
cdr3_aa: CASSLSPNGNEQFF

clone_size: many
v_call: TRBV7-6
cdr3_aa: CATTRREGHTGELFF

clone_size: few
v_call: TRBV20-1
cdr3_aa: CSARGSGSSGELFF

clone_size: many
v_call: TRBV23-1
cdr3_aa: CASSQSDGVANDEQYF

clone_size: -
v_call: TRBV10-2
cdr3_aa: CASSGLAGGPVAKNIQYF

clone_size: many
v_call: TRBV4-1
cdr3_aa: CASSQDEGGSNEQFF

clone_size: -
v_call: TRBV20-1
cdr3_aa: CSATGTSGTEAFF

clone_size: many
v_call: TRBV5-1
cdr3_aa: CASSLASSLQETQYF

clone_size: few
v_call: TRBV5-1
cdr3_aa: CASGPGGAHTEAFF

clone_size: few
v_call: TRBV7-9
cdr3_aa: CASSSSPSNTEAFF